Shown below are 5 T cell receptor beta chains from a single sample sequenced in a study of CD8 T cells in Susac syndrome (dated by TCRdb to about 2019). Library prep was done by the immunoSEQ multiplex PCR assay. RNA was extracted with the RNeasy kit and about 0.5 to 1 ug was reverse transcribed using random hexamers. The raw public data were reprocessed by TCRdb itself: fastp quality trimming at Q25, MiXCR clonotype calling, in-frame beta chains only. Rows matching on CDR3 protein sequence are summarized as one entry with the most common DNA and genes. This sample lists some 130,000 distinct CDR3 sequences; just under 95% were detected once. The ten largest clonotypes hold over 0.15% of the sample. Sequenced material: CD8+ T cells from PBMCs. The source of these receptors is a human donor with Susac syndrome.

The chain carries TRBV4-1 and TRBJ2-3; D remains unclear. From germline, CDR1 is MGHRA and CDR2 YSYEKL. Trimming removed 2 bases from V and 2 bases from J, with 5 bases in between. This CDR3 region has 13 residues. The DNA for the CDR3 is TGCGCCAGCAGCCAAAGGGCCACAGATACGCAGTATTTT. It yields the protein CASSQRATDTQYF.

In DNA form, the CDR3 reads TGCGCCAGCAGCCAAGAATTGACTAGCCAGGTCGATGAGCAGTTCTTC. Translating it yields CASSQELTSQVDEQFF. This chain joins TRBV4-1 and TRBJ2-1; 7 bases match TRBD2. V shed 0 bases, J shed 8 bases, and the junction held 10 bases outside the gene matches. Germline lookup yields CDR1 MGHRA and CDR2 YSYEKL. CDR3 size: 16 residues.

This chain links TRBV29-1 with TRBJ2-7; D is possibly TRBD2 (7 bases). Trimming took 4 bases from V and 3 from J, leaving 16 bases between them. This CDR3 region has 14 residues. Germline assignment: CDR1 SQVTM and CDR2 ANQGSEA. The CDR3 spells CSVAWGGGGYEQYF. CDR3 DNA sequence: TGCAGCGTTGCTTGGGGGGGAGGGGGCTACGAGCAGTACTTC.

The V and J genes are TRBV29-1 and TRBJ2-5; the D is unclear. CDR3 length: 14 amino acids. V lost 3 bases and J 7 bases, leaving 18 bases between the germline ends. Germline CDR1 reads SQVTM; CDR2 reads ANQGSEA. Written as DNA, the CDR3 is TGCAGCGTTGATCGCTCCGATGTCTTGGGGACCCAGTACTTC. This sequence encodes CSVDRSDVLGTQYF.

The chain recombines TRBV6-6 with TRBJ2-1; TRBD2 agrees at 11 bases. V lost 10 bases, J lost 4 bases, and 3 bases stayed unmatched. The CDR3 totals 13 residues. Germline V gives CDR1 MNHNY, CDR2 SVGAGI (reference sequence). CDR3 bases: TGTGCCATAGCGGGAGGGAAGTACAATGAGCAGTTCTTC. This translates into CAIAGGKYNEQFF.